This entry concerns a single T cell receptor beta chain. cDNA reverse transcribed from extracted RNA served as the sequencing template. The data were produced by immunoSEQ multiplex PCR, yet TCRdb's version contains in-frame clones alone and is incomplete. Of about 190,000 clones in the sample, 50% to 60% were seen once. The sample originates from a study of CD8+ T cells in alopecia areata. Study-wide background: Those treated were given oral tofacitinib at 5 to 10 mg twice daily.

The length of the CDR3 is 16 residues. The germline V and J ends were trimmed by 1 base and 3 bases, with 15 bases remaining between them. Per the germline V gene, CDR1 is SGHNT and CDR2 is YYREEE (reference sequence). Described treatment: oral pan-JAK inhibitor, 5-10 mg twice daily. This clonotype was sampled from a human donor with alopecia areata. This rearrangement joins TRBV5-4 to TRBJ2-3, with D hard to call. The sample consisted of CD4+ T cells sorted from blood, taken at week 4, from a patient treated with tofacitinib. CDR3 loop: CASSLKESAGTDTQYF. The CDR3, as DNA: TGTGCCAGCAGCTTGAAAGAGTCGGCCGGGACAGATACGCAGTATTTT. Variable domain in full (rest from reference TRBV5-4 and TRBJ2-3): ETGVTQSPTHLIKTRGQQVTLRCSSQSGHNTVSWYQQALGQGPQFIFQYYREEENGRGNFPPRFSGLQFPNYSSELNVNALELDDSALYLCASSLKESAGTDTQYFGPGTRLTVL.